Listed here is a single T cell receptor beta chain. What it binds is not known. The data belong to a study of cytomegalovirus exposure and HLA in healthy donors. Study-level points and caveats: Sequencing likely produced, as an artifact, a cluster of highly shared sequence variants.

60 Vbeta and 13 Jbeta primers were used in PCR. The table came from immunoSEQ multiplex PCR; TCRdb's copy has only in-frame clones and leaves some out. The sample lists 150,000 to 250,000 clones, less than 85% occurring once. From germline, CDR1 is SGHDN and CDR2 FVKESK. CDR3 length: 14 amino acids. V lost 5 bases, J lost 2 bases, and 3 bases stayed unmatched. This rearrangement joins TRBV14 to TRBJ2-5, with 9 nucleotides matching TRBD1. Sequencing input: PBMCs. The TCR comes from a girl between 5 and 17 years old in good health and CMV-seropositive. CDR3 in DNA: TGTGCCAGCAGCGACAGGGGGATTCAAGAGACCCAGTACTTC. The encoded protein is CASSDRGIQETQYF.